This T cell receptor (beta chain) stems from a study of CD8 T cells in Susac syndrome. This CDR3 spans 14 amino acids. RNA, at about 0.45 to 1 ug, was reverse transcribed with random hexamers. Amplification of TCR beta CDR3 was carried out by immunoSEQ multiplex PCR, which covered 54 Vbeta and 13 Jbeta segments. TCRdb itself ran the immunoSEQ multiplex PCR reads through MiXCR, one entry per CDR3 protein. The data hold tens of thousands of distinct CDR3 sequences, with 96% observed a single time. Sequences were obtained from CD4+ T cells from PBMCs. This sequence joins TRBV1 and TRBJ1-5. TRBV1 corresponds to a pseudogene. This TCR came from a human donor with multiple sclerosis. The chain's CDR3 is CTSSHPMGNQPQHF. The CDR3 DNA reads TGCACCAGCAGCCACCCCATGGGAAATCAGCCCCAGCATTTT.